Shown below are 26 T cell receptor beta chains from a single sample sequenced in a study of neurological immune-mediated disorders. In TCRdb, the 5' RACE reads were re-called with MiXCR into one record per CDR3 protein. The sample contains some 66,000 distinct CDR3 sequences, around 3.3% of which appear only once. Specimen: PBMCs. Receptor source: a man aged 40-55 years with multiple sclerosis.

This clonotype was counted only a few times. The chain has TRBV7-2 and TRBJ2-5, with D uncertain. This CDR3 comprises 12 residues. The germline gives CDR1 SGHTA, CDR2 FQGNSA. V dropped 3 bases and J dropped 5 bases, with 7 bases sitting between them. The CDR3 loop is CASSFRGETQYF. Here the CDR3 DNA reads TGTGCCAGCAGCTTTCGTGGTGAGACCCAGTACTTC.

This clonotype appeared many times. The chain carries TRBV25-1 and TRBJ2-3; D gene uncertain. CDR1 and CDR2 from the germline V gene are MGHDK and SYGVNS. The CDR3 covers 13 residues. V lost 4 bases, J lost 0 bases, and 5 bases lay in between. The CDR3 region has the DNA TGTGCCAGCAGTGTGGGTAGCACAGATACGCAGTATTTT. This gives the protein CASSVGSTDTQYF.

This clonotype appeared many times. The gene calls are TRBV4-1 and TRBJ2-2, with no clear D. This CDR3 has 17 amino acids. Germline-derived CDR1 and CDR2 are MGHRA and YSYEKL. V was cut by 0 bases and J by 4 bases, with 15 bases left in between. The CDR3 nucleotides read TGCGCCAGCAGCCAAGAATGGCCGACGGCGGTCACCGGGGAGCTGTTTTTT. Its protein product is CASSQEWPTAVTGELFF.

This clonotype was detected ten times or more. The CDR3 DNA is TGTGCCAGCAGCCAAGATACTAGCGGCTACGAGCAGTACTTC. It encodes CASSQDTSGYEQYF. The chain joins TRBV3-1 to TRBJ2-7; TRBD2 agrees at 8 bases. Germline V gene data show CDR1 as LGHDT and CDR2 as YNNKEL (reference sequence). The ends lost 0 bases at V and 3 bases at J; junction bases unmatched: 1. The CDR3 length is 14 residues.

This clonotype was seen repeatedly, ten times or more. The chain joins TRBV10-3 to TRBJ1-3, with 7 positions matching TRBD1. Germline CDR1 and CDR2: ENHRY and SYGVKD. The CDR3 consists of 14 residues. Trimming at V came to 7 bases and at J to 8 bases, leaving 11 bases not matched to a gene. The DNA of the CDR3 is TGTGCCATCAACCCAAGGTCAGGGGGGCACACCATATATTTT. Its protein is CAINPRSGGHTIYF.

In this sample, this clonotype turned up many times. The genes are TRBV20-1 and TRBJ1-5; no firm D call. There are 12 residues in the CDR3. Germline CDR1 reads DFQATT; CDR2 reads SNEGSKA (reference sequence). V lost 6 bases to trimming and J lost 4 bases, with 10 bases between them. CDR3 amino acids: CSAEGQNQPQHF. The CDR3 DNA follows: TGCAGTGCAGAGGGTCAAAATCAGCCCCAGCATTTT.

Ten or more counts support this clonotype. CDR3 region: CSAEGGDWTDTQYF. In nucleotides, the CDR3 is TGCAGCGCCGAAGGGGGGGATTGGACAGATACGCAGTATTTT. The chain employs TRBV29-1 and TRBJ2-3, with a weak D call TRBD2 (7 bases). This CDR3 contains 14 residues. Trimming removed 7 bases at V and 3 bases at J, with 17 bases between. CDR1 is SQVTM, CDR2 ANQGSEA, per germline.

Many counts were recorded for this clonotype. Written as DNA, the CDR3 is TGCGCCAGCAGCTTGGAGGGGGGATCCACAGATACGCAGTATTTT. Protein sequence: CASSLEGGSTDTQYF. The chain couples TRBV5-1 to TRBJ2-3; D assignment may be TRBD1 or TRBD2 (6 bases each). V dropped 0 bases and J dropped 2 bases, with 10 bases sitting between them. Germline assignment: CDR1 SGHRS and CDR2 YFSETQ. The CDR3 covers 15 residues. Based on the CDR3 plus reference TRBV5-1 and TRBJ2-3, the full variable domain is KAGVTQTPRYLIKTRGQQVTLSCSPISGHRSVSWYQQTPGQGLQFLFEYFSETQRNKGNFPGRFSGRQFSNSRSEMNVSTLELGDSALYLCASSLEGGSTDTQYFGPGTRLTVL.

This clonotype has ten or more counts. DNA of the CDR3: TGTGCCAGCAGTTACGCAGGGTCTCAGCCCCAGCATTTT. It is translated as CASSYAGSQPQHF. The rearrangement joins TRBV6-6 to TRBJ1-5; D is possibly TRBD1 (5 bases). The CDR3 runs 13 residues. With 2 bases removed from V and 6 bases from J, the gap between germline ends came to 8 bases. Germline V CDR1 and CDR2: MNHNY, SVGAGI (reference sequence).

The sample holds many counts of this clonotype. The rearrangement joins TRBV12-3 or TRBV12-4 to TRBJ1-2; tentatively, D is TRBD1 (5 bases). The CDR3 length is 12 residues. The germline V and J ends were trimmed by 6 bases and 12 bases, with 17 bases remaining between them. CDR3 region: CASSLRVGTDTF. As DNA, the CDR3 is TGTGCCAGCAGCCTTAGGGTAGGGACGGACACCTTC.

Judged by abundance, this clonotype is medium-sized. The chain couples TRBV29-1 to TRBJ2-4, with D possibly matching TRBD1 (6 bases). The germline V gene has CDR1 SQVTM and CDR2 ANQGSEA. The CDR3 covers 13 residues. Trimming removed 3 bases from V and 2 bases from J, with 8 bases in between. CDR3 sequence reads: CSVEGASKNIQYF. CDR3 nucleotide sequence: TGCAGCGTTGAGGGGGCCTCCAAAAACATTCAGTACTTC.

Ten or more counts support this clonotype. The chain combines TRBV29-1 with TRBJ2-1; no clear D gene. This CDR3 has 15 residues. CDR1 and CDR2 from the germline V gene are SQVTM and ANQGSEA. V was shortened by 1 base and J by 0 bases, with 10 bases between the two germline ends. The CDR3 loop reads CSVEGTLSSYNEQFF. The CDR3 DNA sequence: TGCAGCGTTGAAGGCACTTTAAGCTCCTACAATGAGCAGTTCTTC.

Of note for this clonotype: A read error may account for a junction end that differs from germline. The chain links TRBV20-1 to TRBJ2-5, with D perhaps matching TRBD2 (6 bases). Germline-derived CDR1 and CDR2 are DFQATT and SNEGSKA (reference sequence). The CDR3 extends over 13 amino acids. The DNA for the CDR3 is TGCAGTGCTAGTGGCACACCGGGGGAGACCCAGTATTTC. Translating it yields CSASGTPGETQYF.

This clonotype has ten or more counts. The chain links TRBV5-1 to TRBJ2-3; TRBD1 aligns across 7 bases. Germline CDR1 reads SGHRS; CDR2 reads YFSETQ. This CDR3 is 13 amino acids long. Unmatched junction bases numbered 5, after V lost 4 bases and J lost 6 bases. CDR3 nucleotides: TGCGCCAGCAGCGGTATACAGGGGGATACGCAGTATTTT. Its protein is CASSGIQGDTQYF.

The table lists this clonotype with many counts. J is TRBJ2-1 and V is TRBV29-1; 9 positions agree with TRBD2. Germline trimming cut 7 bases from V and 7 bases from J; bases unmatched to any gene: 8. Germline CDR1 and CDR2: SQVTM and ANQGSEA. The CDR3 length is 13 residues. As DNA, the CDR3 is TGCAGCGCTGTAGCGGGAGTAGAGAATGAGCAGTTCTTC. Its translation: CSAVAGVENEQFF.

This clonotype was picked up many times. The V and J genes are TRBV5-1 and TRBJ2-1, with 10 bases fitting TRBD2. The CDR3 runs to 16 residues. J lost 7 bases, V lost 3 bases, and 10 bases had no gene match. Germline V lookup: CDR1 SGHRS, CDR2 YFSETQ. The CDR3 spells CASSYERGGGVNEQFF. The CDR3 DNA reads as TGCGCCAGCAGCTATGAGCGGGGGGGCGGCGTAAATGAGCAGTTCTTC.

This clonotype was observed at least ten times. The chain joins TRBV20-1 to TRBJ2-2, with a possible D match to TRBD2 (6 bases). Germline lookup yields CDR1 DFQATT and CDR2 SNEGSKA (reference sequence). The CDR3 totals 15 residues. V was clipped by 5 bases and J by 0 bases, with 13 bases between them. The CDR3 protein is CSAPRRGSNTGELFF. In DNA, the CDR3 is TGCAGTGCTCCGAGGCGGGGATCGAACACCGGGGAGCTGTTTTTT.

This clonotype was picked up many times. CDR3 DNA: TGTGCCAGCAGTTACGGAATCAGGAGTAGAACGAACACTGAAGCTTTCTTT. It codes for CASSYGIRSRTNTEAFF. The genes are TRBV6-5 and TRBJ1-1; D uncertain. Per the germline V gene, CDR1 is MNHEY and CDR2 is SVGAGI. CDR3 length equals 17 residues. V lost 2 bases and J lost 1, with 17 bases in between.

This clonotype was observed many times. The chain joins TRBV18 to TRBJ2-3; D might be TRBD1 (6 bases). Looked up from germline, CDR1 is KGHSH and CDR2 is LQKENI. Trimming shortened V by 3 bases and J by 4 bases, and 17 bases separated the two germline ends. This CDR3 has 16 residues. CDR3 nucleotides: TGTGCCAGCTCACCCGGACAGTCCTTATACGCAGATACGCAGTATTTT. Amino acid sequence: CASSPGQSLYADTQYF. Complete variable domain (other parts from reference TRBV18 and TRBJ2-3): NAGVMQNPRHLVRRRGQEARLRCSPMKGHSHVYWYRQLPEEGLKFMVYLQKENIIDESGMPKERFSAEFPKEGPSILRIQQVVRGDSAAYFCASSPGQSLYADTQYFGPGTRLTVL.

This clonotype was detected many times. This chain connects TRBV4-2 to TRBJ1-5, with 10 nucleotides matching TRBD1. Germline V CDR1 and CDR2: LGHNA, YNFKEQ. V shed 1 base and J 7 bases; nucleotides not matched to a gene: 4. The CDR3 is 15 residues long. CDR3 DNA sequence: TGTGCCAGCAGCCAAGGGGACAGGGGTTGGCAGCCCCAGCATTTT. It codes for CASSQGDRGWQPQHF.

This clonotype has a count of ten or more. V is TRBV20-1 and J is TRBJ2-5; TRBD1 agrees at 7 bases. V shed 1 base and J 3 bases; nucleotides not matched to a gene: 8. The V gene's germline CDR1 is DFQATT and CDR2 SNEGSKA (reference sequence). This CDR3 contains 15 residues. The CDR3 loop reads CSARAAGTDKETQYF. CDR3 nucleotides: TGCAGTGCTAGAGCTGCCGGGACAGATAAAGAGACCCAGTACTTC.

This clonotype showed up many times. The rearrangement joins TRBV5-1 to TRBJ2-7; 12 nucleotides match TRBD1. V lost 2 bases, J lost 5 bases, and 8 bases stayed unmatched. CDR3 length: 16 residues. CDR1 is SGHRS and CDR2 is YFSETQ in the germline V gene. The CDR3 nucleotides read TGCGCCAGCAGCTTAGGAGGGACAGGGGGCCTAAACGAGCAGTACTTC. This gives the protein CASSLGGTGGLNEQYF.

By frequency in the sample, this clonotype is medium-sized. The rearrangement links TRBV20-1 to TRBJ1-1; D may be TRBD1 (6 bases). CDR3 length: 14 amino acids. Germline assignment: CDR1 DFQATT and CDR2 SNEGSKA (reference sequence). V was cut by 6 bases and J by 5 bases, with 19 bases left in between. The CDR3 DNA is TGCAGTGCCAAACGGGACATCGGGGGGACTGAAGCTTTCTTT. Its protein product is CSAKRDIGGTEAFF.

This clonotype came up many times. The chain joins TRBV7-8 to TRBJ2-1; D perhaps matches TRBD1 (6 bases). From germline, CDR1 is SGHVS and CDR2 FQNEAQ. V was trimmed by 2 bases and J by 9 bases, leaving 14 bases between them. The CDR3 runs 14 residues. DNA of the CDR3: TGTGCCAGCAGCTTACTAATACAGGGCGGTGAGCAGTTCTTC. Its protein is CASSLLIQGGEQFF.

This clonotype was counted many times. The chain recombines TRBV5-1 with TRBJ2-3, with D uncertain. Per the germline V gene, CDR1 is SGHRS and CDR2 is YFSETQ. V lost 7 bases and J 2 bases, leaving 17 bases between the germline ends. This CDR3 has 15 amino acids. The CDR3 coding sequence is TGCGCCAGCTGCTCAAGGGCACCCCTCACAGATACGCAGTATTTT. It translates to CASCSRAPLTDTQYF.

This clonotype was counted at least ten times. The chain recombines TRBV5-1 with TRBJ2-7, with a weak D call TRBD1 (7 bases). CDR3 length: 14 amino acids. The ends were cut back, 4 bases at V and 1 base at J, with 12 bases in the middle. The germline gives CDR1 SGHRS, CDR2 YFSETQ. The CDR3 here is CASSPQGGSYEQYF. As DNA, the CDR3 is TGCGCCAGCAGCCCCCAGGGGGGATCCTACGAGCAGTACTTC. Variable domain in full (rest from reference TRBV5-1 and TRBJ2-7): KAGVTQTPRYLIKTRGQQVTLSCSPISGHRSVSWYQQTPGQGLQFLFEYFSETQRNKGNFPGRFSGRQFSNSRSEMNVSTLELGDSALYLCASSPQGGSYEQYFGPGTRLTVT.